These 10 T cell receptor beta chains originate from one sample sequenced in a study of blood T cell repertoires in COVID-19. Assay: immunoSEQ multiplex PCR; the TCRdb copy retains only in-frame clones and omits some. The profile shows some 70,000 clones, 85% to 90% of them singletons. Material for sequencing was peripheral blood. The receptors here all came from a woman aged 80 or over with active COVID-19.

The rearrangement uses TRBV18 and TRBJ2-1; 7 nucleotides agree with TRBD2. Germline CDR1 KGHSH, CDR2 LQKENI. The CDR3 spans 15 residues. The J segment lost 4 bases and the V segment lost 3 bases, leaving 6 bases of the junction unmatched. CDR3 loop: CASSPQGGRYNEQFF. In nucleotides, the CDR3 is TGTGCCAGCTCACCGCAGGGAGGGCGGTACAATGAGCAGTTCTTC.

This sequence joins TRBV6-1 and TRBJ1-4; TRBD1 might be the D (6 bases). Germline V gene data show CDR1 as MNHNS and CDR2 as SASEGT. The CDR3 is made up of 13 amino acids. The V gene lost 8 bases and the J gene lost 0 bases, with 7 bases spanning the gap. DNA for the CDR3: TGTGCCAGCCGACAGGCAACTAATGAAAAACTGTTTTTT. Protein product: CASRQATNEKLFF.

The CDR3 is CASSPGQGLFHGYTF. The DNA for the CDR3 is TGCGCCAGCAGCCCTGGACAGGGCCTCTTTCACGGCTACACCTTC. The rearrangement links TRBV5-1 to TRBJ1-2; 8 bases are a match to TRBD1. V lost 4 bases, J lost 8 bases, and 13 bases stayed unmatched. CDR3 length equals 15 residues. Germline CDR1 SGHRS, CDR2 YFSETQ.

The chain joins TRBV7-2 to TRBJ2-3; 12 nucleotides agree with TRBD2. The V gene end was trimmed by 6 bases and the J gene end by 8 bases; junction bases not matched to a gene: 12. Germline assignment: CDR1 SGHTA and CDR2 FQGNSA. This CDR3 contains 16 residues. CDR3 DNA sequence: TGTGCCAGCAGAACGACTAGCGGGAGAACAGGCGGTACGCAGTATTTT. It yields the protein CASRTTSGRTGGTQYF. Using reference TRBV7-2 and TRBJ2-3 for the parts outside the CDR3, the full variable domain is GAGVSQSPSNKVTEKGKDVELRCDPISGHTALYWYRQSLGQGLEFLIYFQGNSAPDKSGLPSDRFSAERTGGSVSTLTIQRTQQEDSAVYLCASRTTSGRTGGTQYFGPGTRLTVL.

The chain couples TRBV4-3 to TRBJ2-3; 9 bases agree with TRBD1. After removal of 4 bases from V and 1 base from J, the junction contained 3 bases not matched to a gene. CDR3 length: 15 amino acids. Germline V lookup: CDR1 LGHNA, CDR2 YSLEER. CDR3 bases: TGCGCCAGCAGCCTACGGACAGGGGGCACAGATACGCAGTATTTT. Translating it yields CASSLRTGGTDTQYF.

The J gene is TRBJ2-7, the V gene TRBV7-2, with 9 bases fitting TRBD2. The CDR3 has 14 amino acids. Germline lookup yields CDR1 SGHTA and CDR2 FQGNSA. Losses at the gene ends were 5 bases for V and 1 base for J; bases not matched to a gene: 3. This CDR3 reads CASSALAGSYEQYF. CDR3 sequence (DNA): TGTGCCAGCAGCGCCCTAGCGGGGTCCTACGAGCAGTACTTC.

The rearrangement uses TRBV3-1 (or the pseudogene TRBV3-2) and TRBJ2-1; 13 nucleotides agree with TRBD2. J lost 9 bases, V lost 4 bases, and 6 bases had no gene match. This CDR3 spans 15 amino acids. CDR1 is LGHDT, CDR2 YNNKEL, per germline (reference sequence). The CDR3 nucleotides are TGTGCCAGCAGCCCTTGGACTAGCGGGAGAGGTGAGCAGTTCTTC. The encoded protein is CASSPWTSGRGEQFF.

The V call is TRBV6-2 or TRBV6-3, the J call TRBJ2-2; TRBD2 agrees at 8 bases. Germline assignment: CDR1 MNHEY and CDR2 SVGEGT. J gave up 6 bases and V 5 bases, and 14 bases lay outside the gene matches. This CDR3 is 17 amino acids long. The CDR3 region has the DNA TGTGCCAGCAGTCCACCCCGAGGACTAGCCATATCCGGGGAGCTGTTTTTT. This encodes CASSPPRGLAISGELFF.

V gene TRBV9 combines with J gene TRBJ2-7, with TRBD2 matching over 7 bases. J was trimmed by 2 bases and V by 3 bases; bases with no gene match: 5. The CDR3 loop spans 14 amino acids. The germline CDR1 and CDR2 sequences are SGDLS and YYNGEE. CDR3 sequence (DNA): TGTGCCAGCAGCGCAGGACTAGGGCCCTACGAGCAGTACTTC. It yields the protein CASSAGLGPYEQYF.

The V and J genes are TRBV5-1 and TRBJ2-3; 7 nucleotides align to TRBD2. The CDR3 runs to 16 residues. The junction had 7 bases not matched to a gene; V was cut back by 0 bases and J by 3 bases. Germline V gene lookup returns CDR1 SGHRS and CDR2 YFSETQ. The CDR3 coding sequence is TGCGCCAGCAGCTTGGAGACGGGAGGTAGGACAGATACGCAGTATTTT. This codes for CASSLETGGRTDTQYF.